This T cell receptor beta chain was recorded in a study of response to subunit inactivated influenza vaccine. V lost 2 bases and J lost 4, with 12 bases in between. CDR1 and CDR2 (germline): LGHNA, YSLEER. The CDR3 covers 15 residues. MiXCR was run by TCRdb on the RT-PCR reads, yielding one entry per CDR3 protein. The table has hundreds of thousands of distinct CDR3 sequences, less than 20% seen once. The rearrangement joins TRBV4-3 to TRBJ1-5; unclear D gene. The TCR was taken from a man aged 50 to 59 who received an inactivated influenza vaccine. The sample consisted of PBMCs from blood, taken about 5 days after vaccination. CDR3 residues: CASSQYREGNQPQHF. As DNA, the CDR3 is TGCGCCAGCAGCCAATATAGGGAGGGAAATCAGCCCCAGCATTTT.